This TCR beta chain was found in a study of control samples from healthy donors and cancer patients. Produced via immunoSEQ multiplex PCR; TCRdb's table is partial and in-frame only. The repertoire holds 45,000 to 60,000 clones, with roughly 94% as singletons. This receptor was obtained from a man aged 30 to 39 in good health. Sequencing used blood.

The CDR3 loop reads CASSDAQGRGQPQHF. The CDR3 DNA reads as TGTGCCAGCAGTGACGCGCAGGGGAGAGGTCAGCCCCAGCATTTT. The chain is built from TRBV2 and TRBJ1-5, with TRBD1 as a possible D gene (6 bases). Trimming cost V 3 bases and J 6 bases, with 15 bases left between them. The CDR3 is made up of 15 amino acids. Germline CDR1 and CDR2: SNHLY and FYNNEI.